What follows describes a single T cell receptor beta chain. Exclusion followed for patients with uncontrolled infection, other autoimmune disease, pregnancy or lactation. Used for diagnoses were clinical symptoms, serum thyroxine and TRAb, thyroid ultrasound and orbital computed tomography. Fresh peripheral blood, 9.5 to 10 ml of it, supplied the PBMCs. Using RNA transcripts as the source, TCR beta CDR3 regions were amplified. In the first-round RT-PCR of the TCR CDR3, the HTBI primer set was used. One entry per CDR3 protein results from TCRdb running MiXCR on the multiplex PCR reads. The sample includes approximately 400,000 distinct CDR3 sequences, about 14% of them seen just once. CDR3 length equals 15 residues. Trimming took 4 bases from V and 8 from J; bases not matched to a gene: 11. CDR1 and CDR2 from the germline V gene are SGHTS and YDEGEE. The sample originates from a study of T cells in Graves' hyperthyroidism and ophthalmopathy.

The sequenced sample was blood. This sequence originates from a woman between 25 and 40 years old with Graves' ophthalmopathy. The chain links TRBV5-8 to TRBJ1-4, with 7 positions matching TRBD1. CDR3 sequence: CASSPRQGVGEKLFF. In DNA, the CDR3 is TGTGCCAGCAGCCCCCGCCAGGGGGTCGGGGAAAAACTGTTTTTT.